This T cell receptor (beta chain) was captured in a study of vaccination and CD4 T cells after COVID-19. Study conclusions and caveats: A nonsignificant rise from roughly 22 to 38 was seen in the median number of SARS-CoV-2-reactive clonotypes. Detection of a median approximately 87% of reactive clones in convalescent patients was confined to the period after vaccination.

Points on this clonotype: The antigen is unknown.

Sequencing of the DNA from cultured CD4+ T cells was carried out with the Oncomine TCR Beta short-read assay. TCRdb called the PCR reads again in MiXCR, with one record for every CDR3 protein. The sample yields approximately 17,000 distinct CDR3 sequences, 50% to 65% seen once. The treatment was: roughly ten-day PBMC culture with coronavirus spike peptide pools or control peptides (ViraFEST assay). CDR3 length: 15 residues. V was pared by 1 base and J by 2 bases, with 9 bases between. In germline, CDR1 is LNHDA, CDR2 SQIVND (reference sequence). This sequence originates from a human donor who had recovered from COVID-19. Sequencing used CD4+ T cells from blood, cultured in vitro, obtained before SARS-CoV-2 vaccination. V gene TRBV19 combines with J gene TRBJ1-3; D is uncertain. Here the CDR3 DNA reads TGTGCCAGTAGTATAGGGAAAACCCCTGGAAACACCATATATTTT. This sequence encodes CASSIGKTPGNTIYF.